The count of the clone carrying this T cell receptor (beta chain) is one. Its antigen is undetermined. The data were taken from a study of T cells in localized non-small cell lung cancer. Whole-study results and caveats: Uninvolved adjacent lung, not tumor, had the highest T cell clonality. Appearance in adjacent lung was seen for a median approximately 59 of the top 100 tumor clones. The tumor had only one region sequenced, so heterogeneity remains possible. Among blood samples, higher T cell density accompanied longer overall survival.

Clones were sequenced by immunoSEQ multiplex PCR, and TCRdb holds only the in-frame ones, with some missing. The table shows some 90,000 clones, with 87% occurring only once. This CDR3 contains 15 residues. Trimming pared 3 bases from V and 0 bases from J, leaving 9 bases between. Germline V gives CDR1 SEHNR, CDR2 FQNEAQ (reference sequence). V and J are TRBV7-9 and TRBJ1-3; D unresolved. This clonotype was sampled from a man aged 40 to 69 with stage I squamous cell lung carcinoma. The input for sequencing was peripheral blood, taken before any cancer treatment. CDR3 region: CASSLNIRSGNTIYF. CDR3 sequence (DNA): TGTGCCAGCAGCTTGAACATCCGCTCTGGAAACACCATATATTTT.